The entry below gives a single T cell receptor (beta chain) sequence along with its context. The antigen remains undetermined. The data belong to a study of shared clonotypes between healthy human individuals. General study findings and limits: Naive subsets generally exceeded memory subsets in estimated richness.

Libraries were prepared by immunoSEQ multiplex PCR; TCRdb keeps only in-frame clonotypes and omits some of them. The table includes 900,000 to 1,200,000 clones, 75% to 85% detected once. This CDR3 has 16 amino acids. The germline gives CDR1 LNHNV, CDR2 YYDKDF (reference sequence). Between the trimmed V and J ends, which lost 0 bases and 4 bases, there was a span of 13 bases. The rearrangement links TRBV15 to TRBJ1-5, with D tentatively TRBD1 (5 bases). The receptor's source is a young man in good health. Some clones in this sample may be carry-over from other donors' samples. Source material: memory CD4+ T cells from PBMCs. Subset of the sample: CD45RA-negative fraction. CDR3 residues: CATSRDRAGKNQPQHF. For the CDR3, the DNA is TGTGCCACCAGCAGAGATAGGGCAGGGAAGAATCAGCCCCAGCATTTT.